This is a list of T cell receptor beta chains from one sample in a study of blood T cell repertoires in COVID-19. The data were produced by immunoSEQ multiplex PCR, yet TCRdb's version contains in-frame clones alone and is incomplete. This sample has about 240,000 clones, with 85% to 90% found just once. The sample comprised peripheral blood. Receptors were obtained from a man in his 60s with acute or convalescent COVID-19. The conserved cysteine and the conserved F or W are not part of the CDR3 here. Size is stated for part of the rows, as once, few or many counts, or as a class when the clone is expanded.

>once|TRBV6-5
ASSQLRGSGNTIY
>few|TRBV5-6
ASTSVVLSTDTQY
>.|TRBV5-4
ASSFYRENTIY
>.|TRBV10-3
AISEEGGNQPQH
>.|TRBV5-6
ASSLAHGTEGFSYEQY
>.|TRBV11-2
ASSMTGDGYT
>.|TRBV4-3
ASSQDLGDPRIYGYT
>.|TRBV6-5
ASRREATYEQY
>once|TRBV2
ASSETAGRHGETEAF
>.|TRBV4-2
ASSQDTRANEKLF
>.|TRBV6-2/TRBV6-3
ASSLTGGAGANVLT
>few|TRBV6-2/TRBV6-3
ASSYARDYGYT
>.|TRBV11-2
ASSLSGGVGNQPQH
>.|TRBV5-1
ASSRSTGHDSPLH
>few|TRBV10-3
AISGTGVLSGELF
>.|TRBV20-1
RTARDTQY
>.|TRBV7-8
ASSPPGQQIVGKLF
>.|TRBV7-2
ASSSMGQPQH
>.|TRBV27
ASSYGTSAYEQY
>.|TRBV21-1
ASSKPPGQGAHGYT
>.|TRBV28
ASSLWSGSRGTDTQY
>.|TRBV20-1
SAIENTNEKLF
>.|TRBV11-3
ASSFRLAGAGSGELF
>.|TRBV28
ASSLTGSYEQY
>.|TRBV3-1/TRBV3-2
ASSQGVRGNTGELF
>.|TRBV7-3
ASSLNPGTTEAF
>once|TRBV11-3
ASSTTGDAF
>.|TRBV5-6
ASSWGQFYEQY
>.|TRBV6-1
ASSETLTANYGYT
>once|TRBV28
ASRQDPNSNQPQH
>.|TRBV10-3
AISADRASNQPQH
>.|TRBV11-3
ASRLGGAEEAF
>.|TRBV12-3/TRBV12-4
ASRSGYGTEAF
>few|TRBV7-9
ASSLSGAHEQY
>.|TRBV14
ASSARVLAGGLSGELF
>few|TRBV6-4
ASSERTGGNQPQH
>.|TRBV10-1
ASRSAGGNEQF
>once|TRBV5-1
ASSNNRGQMNTEAF
>.|TRBV28
ASKDSRYGYT
>few|TRBV21-1
ATLTSQKETQY
>few|TRBV7-8
ASSFETGDNSPLH
>.|TRBV20-1
SASARRRYTGELF
>few|TRBV9
ASSARYLRDTQY
>.|TRBV19
ASSIRGEGYT
>.|TRBV5-1
ASSLGGEGDTQY
>.|TRBV10-3
AISDPAGSSGNTIY
>.|TRBV19
ASRDAGPYEQY
>.|TRBV19
ASSMGRTGIGAEAF
>.|TRBV7-2
ASIPPSGYFAEAF
>.|TRBV3-1/TRBV3-2
ASSLKGRGQETQY
>.|TRBV27
ASSLSGGTGELF
>few|TRBV10-3
AISDAEGGNTEAF
>once|TRBV27
ASGNGIDSYEQY
>.|TRBV6-2/TRBV6-3
ASSYSSGTDTQY
>once|TRBV28
ASISTGGNQPQH